These T cell receptor beta chains were read from a single sample in a study of cytomegalovirus exposure and HLA in healthy donors. Profiled with immunoSEQ multiplex PCR; TCRdb holds only in-frame clones, not every one. Among 130,000 to 150,000 clones listed, about 75% were seen once. Material for sequencing was PBMCs. The receptors come from a man aged 18 to 30 in good health and CMV-seronegative. Each CDR3 is given with its conserved first and last residue. The D gene is left open where the match is weak.

D gene: NA; J gene: TRBJ1-2; V gene: TRBV6-5; CDR3 protein: CASSLQVNYGYTF; CDR3 DNA: TGTGCCAGCAGTTTACAGGTTAACTATGGCTACACCTTC
D gene: NA; J gene: TRBJ2-3; V gene: TRBV28; CDR3 protein: CASSKQGSTDTQYF; CDR3 DNA: TGTGCCAGCAGTAAACAGGGTAGCACAGATACGCAGTATTTT
D gene: NA; J gene: TRBJ1-5; V gene: TRBV19; CDR3 protein: CASSPEGGLRPQHF; CDR3 DNA: TGTGCCAGTAGTCCGGAGGGGGGGTTGAGGCCCCAGCATTTT
D gene: TRBD2; J gene: TRBJ2-3; V gene: TRBV4-1; CDR3 protein: CASSQPRLAGGRTDTQYF; CDR3 DNA: TGCGCCAGCAGCCAACCACGACTAGCGGGGGGGCGCACAGATACGCAGTATTTT
D gene: TRBD2; J gene: TRBJ2-2; V gene: TRBV19; CDR3 protein: CASSSGGAVTGELFF; CDR3 DNA: TGTGCCAGTAGTAGCGGGGGGGCAGTCACCGGGGAGCTGTTTTTT
D gene: TRBD2; J gene: TRBJ2-1; V gene: TRBV10-3; CDR3 protein: CAISERGGYGYNEQFF; CDR3 DNA: TGTGCCATCAGTGAGCGGGGGGGTTACGGTTACAATGAGCAGTTCTTC
D gene: NA; J gene: TRBJ1-2; V gene: TRBV18; CDR3 protein: CASSSSGLGVYGYTF; CDR3 DNA: TGTGCCAGCTCATCCTCAGGGCTTGGGGTCTATGGCTACACCTTC
D gene: NA; J gene: TRBJ2-5; V gene: TRBV7-9; CDR3 protein: CASSHGGETQYF; CDR3 DNA: TGTGCCAGCAGCCATGGGGGGGAGACCCAGTACTTC
D gene: TRBD1; J gene: TRBJ1-2; V gene: TRBV6-5; CDR3 protein: CASSSEQGASGYTF; CDR3 DNA: TGTGCCAGCAGTTCGGAACAGGGGGCCAGTGGCTACACCTTC
D gene: NA; J gene: TRBJ1-1; V gene: TRBV20-1; CDR3 protein: CRATGKEAFF; CDR3 DNA: TGCAGGGCTACAGGGAAGGAAGCTTTCTTT